This T cell receptor beta chain was sequenced in a study of shared clonotypes between healthy human individuals. Study conclusions and caveats: Shared across a few donors were roughly 4.7% of the naive CD4 clonotypes.

Regarding this clone: Its antigen is currently unknown.

The study enrolled healthy HIV-negative adults without recent acute infections or vaccinations as donors. From CD4+ cells came CD45RA+ naive and CD45RA-negative memory subsets. The CDR3 contains 14 residues. The V gene's germline CDR1 is SGHAT and CDR2 FQNNGV. After removal of 3 bases from V and 9 bases from J, the junction contained 8 bases not matched to a gene. Across several immunoSEQ plates, the genomic DNA of each subset was split evenly. Profiled with immunoSEQ multiplex PCR; TCRdb holds only in-frame clones, not every one. The table has around 2.5 million clones, 93% seen once. The chain carries TRBV11-2 and TRBJ2-4, with 7 bases aligning to TRBD1. The receptor was isolated from a man aged 18-30 years in good health. Some clones in this sample may be carry-over from other donors' samples. The material sequenced was naive CD4+ T cells from PBMCs. Subset in this sample: CD45RA+ positively selected. The CDR3: CASSFDRVEGIQYF. CDR3 DNA sequence: TGTGCCAGCAGCTTTGACAGGGTCGAGGGCATTCAGTACTTC.